A single sample gave rise to the 10 T cell receptor beta chains below, sequenced in a study of cytomegalovirus exposure and HLA in healthy donors. The PCR made use of 60 Vbeta and 13 Jbeta primers. Data came from immunoSEQ multiplex PCR; TCRdb stores just in-frame clones and leaves some out. The sample has roughly 110,000 clones, under 80% seen once. The sample was PBMCs. The receptors stem from a woman aged 45-59 years in good health and CMV-seropositive.

The chain employs TRBV4-1 and TRBJ1-2; a possible D gene is TRBD1 (6 bases). Trimming removed 3 bases at V and 4 bases at J, with 24 bases between. The CDR3 runs 18 residues. CDR1 is MGHRA and CDR2 is YSYEKL in the germline V gene. The CDR3 nucleotides read TGCGCCAGCAGCCATCTATATCGTAGGGCAGGGGATGGCTATGGCTACACCTTC. As protein: CASSHLYRRAGDGYGYTF.

This chain joins TRBV27 and TRBJ1-2; possibly TRBD1 for D (6 bases). The germline V gene has CDR1 MNHEY and CDR2 SMNVEV (reference sequence). Trimming left V 4 bases short and J 5 bases short, with 20 bases between. The CDR3 runs to 16 residues. The CDR3 protein is CASSSSTGYSFYGYTF. In nucleotides, the CDR3 is TGTGCCAGCAGTTCGTCGACAGGCTACTCCTTTTATGGCTACACCTTC.

The chain carries TRBV7-3 and TRBJ2-1; TRBD2 matches at 15 bases. V lost 4 bases to trimming and J lost 4 bases; unmatched junction nucleotides: 2. CDR1 and CDR2 from the germline V gene are SGHTA and FQGTGA. This CDR3 region has 16 residues. The CDR3 region has the DNA TGTGCCAGCAGCTCGGGACTAGCGGGGGGTTACAATGAGCAGTTCTTC. Amino acids: CASSSGLAGGYNEQFF.

The chain combines TRBV28 with TRBJ2-7; tentative D call: TRBD2 (5 bases). This CDR3 is built from 14 residues. Germline V gives CDR1 MDHEN, CDR2 SYDVKM. With 2 bases removed from V and 4 bases from J, the gap between germline ends came to 12 bases. The CDR3 here is CASSLEGFLYEQYF. The CDR3 region has the DNA TGTGCCAGCAGTTTAGAGGGATTCCTATACGAGCAGTACTTC.

The chain links TRBV10-3 to TRBJ2-1; TRBD2 agrees at 8 bases. In germline, CDR1 is ENHRY, CDR2 SYGVKD. V lost 6 bases, J lost 7 bases, and 11 bases stayed unmatched. The CDR3 is 15 amino acids. The CDR3 reads CAIRGSGGGTNEQFF. In nucleotides, the CDR3 is TGTGCCATCAGGGGATCCGGGGGGGGCACGAATGAGCAGTTCTTC.

This chain links TRBV4-2 with TRBJ2-1, with TRBD1 matching over 10 bases. Germline lookup yields CDR1 LGHNA and CDR2 YNFKEQ. With V trimmed by 2 bases and J by 2 bases, 6 bases remained unmatched. The CDR3 sequence is 17 residues long. The CDR3 DNA follows: TGTGCCAGCAGCCAACGGGACAGGGGAGGCACCTACAATGAGCAGTTCTTC. Its translation is CASSQRDRGGTYNEQFF.

The J gene is TRBJ1-1, the V gene TRBV10-3; D perhaps matches TRBD1 (5 bases). The CDR3 totals 15 residues. V was clipped by 5 bases and J by 3 bases, with 16 bases between them. The germline V gene has CDR1 ENHRY and CDR2 SYGVKD. Here the CDR3 reads CAISRQPPRDTEAFF. CDR3 nucleotide sequence: TGTGCCATCAGTCGACAACCCCCCAGGGACACTGAAGCTTTCTTT.

J is TRBJ2-3 and V is TRBV5-6; TRBD2 matches at 11 bases. Trimming cost V 0 bases and J 7 bases; bases outside gene matches: 7. The germline V gene encodes CDR1 SGHDT and CDR2 YYEEEE. The CDR3 has 16 amino acids. CDR3 bases: TGTGCCAGCAGCTTGGTGGGTAGCGGGGGGGCCAATACGCAGTATTTT. Its protein product is CASSLVGSGGANTQYF.

The chain carries TRBV19 and TRBJ1-1; TRBD1 might be the D (5 bases). The CDR3 spans 13 residues. Trimming removed 7 bases from V and 0 bases from J, with 9 bases in between. Germline CDR1 is LNHDA and CDR2 is SQIVND (reference sequence). CDR3 protein: CASTTAMNTEAFF. DNA for the CDR3: TGTGCCAGTACGACAGCCATGAACACTGAAGCTTTCTTT.

The V and J genes are TRBV7-3 and TRBJ2-1, with 7 bases aligning to TRBD1. The CDR3 runs to 12 residues. Germline trimming cut 4 bases from V and 11 bases from J; bases unmatched to any gene: 5. Germline-derived CDR1 and CDR2 are SGHTA and FQGTGA. DNA of the CDR3: TGTGCCAGCAGCTCCCGGGACAGTAAGCAGTTCTTC. Amino acid sequence: CASSSRDSKQFF.